This T cell receptor (beta chain) was sequenced in a study of PD-L1 blockade in urothelial cancer. Study-level information: Researchers looked at the blood 3 weeks (second dose) and 6 weeks after treatment began. Study-level results: Durable benefit was linked to greater 3-week expansion of tumor-associated blood clones.

Time point indicated: pretreatment peripheral blood. Every patient provided from 1 to 8 samples, collected pretreatment and on-treatment. Profiling relied on immunoSEQ multiplex PCR, and the TCRdb table lists in-frame clones only, not all of them. The data hold about 93,000 clones, with roughly 89% observed a single time. About this clone: The antigen is not known.

The sequencing here drew on PBMCs, taken around atezolizumab (anti-PD-L1) treatment. The origin of this receptor is a man in his sixties with urothelial cancer.

The CDR3 DNA reads as TGTGCCAGCAGCTTGGGGACAGGGGCCTACTACGAGCAGTACTTC. Amino acids: CASSLGTGAYYEQYF. The chain combines TRBV5-6 with TRBJ2-7, with 9 bases identical to TRBD1. Unmatched junction bases numbered 4, after V lost 0 bases and J lost 3 bases. The V gene's germline CDR1 is SGHDT and CDR2 YYEEEE. This CDR3 is 15 amino acids long.